The 24 T cell receptor beta chains below come from one sample, sequenced in a study of blood T cell repertoires in COVID-19. TCRdb's copy holds only in-frame clones and misses some; the assay was immunoSEQ multiplex PCR. The data contain 330,000 or so clones, around 90% of them seen just once; the ten biggest clones take up more than 5%. Specimen: PBMCs or T cells enriched from blood (not recorded which). The source of these receptors is a young man who had recovered from COVID-19.

The rearrangement links TRBV2 to TRBJ1-6, with D possibly matching TRBD1 (5 bases). Per the germline V gene, CDR1 is SNHLY and CDR2 is FYNNEI. The CDR3 is made up of 18 amino acids. V was trimmed by 7 bases and J by 0 bases, leaving 19 bases between them. The DNA for the CDR3 is TGTGCCAGCACCCCCCGGAACACAGGAAGCTCCTATAATTCACCCCTCCACTTT. Its protein is CASTPRNTGSSYNSPLHF.

V is TRBV19 and J is TRBJ2-7, with 9 bases lining up with TRBD1. V dropped 3 bases and J dropped 0; count of bases not matched to a gene: 3. Germline-derived CDR1 and CDR2 are LNHDA and SQIVND (reference sequence). The CDR3 sequence is 15 residues long. The CDR3 nucleotides read TGTGCCAGTAGTATGGGGGGACAGGGCTCCTACGAGCAGTACTTC. Its protein product is CASSMGGQGSYEQYF.

The rearrangement joins TRBV11-3 to TRBJ2-3, with 12 bases that match TRBD1. Germline-derived CDR1 and CDR2 are SGHNT and YENEEA. The CDR3 has 16 residues. Losses at the gene ends were 1 base for V and 4 bases for J; bases not matched to a gene: 3. The CDR3 spells CASSLGDRGRPDTQYF. The CDR3 DNA sequence: TGTGCCAGCAGCTTAGGGGACAGGGGGCGTCCAGATACGCAGTATTTT.

This chain connects TRBV2 to TRBJ1-2; 7 bases agree with TRBD1. This CDR3 is built from 16 residues. CDR1 is SNHLY and CDR2 is FYNNEI in the germline V gene. Trimming took 7 bases from V and 2 from J; bases not matched to a gene: 13. The CDR3 DNA reads TGTGCCAGCATTCCGGGACAGACCTTCTTAAACTATGGCTACACCTTC. Its protein product is CASIPGQTFLNYGYTF.

The DNA of the CDR3 is TGTGCCAGCAGCTTTTTCGTAGCCAAAAACATTCAGTACTTC. Its translation is CASSFFVAKNIQYF. The chain links TRBV5-6 to TRBJ2-4; D remains ambiguous. There are 14 residues in the CDR3. Trimming cost V 2 bases and J 0 bases, with 6 bases left between them. The germline CDR1 and CDR2 sequences are SGHDT and YYEEEE.

As concerns this clone: One end of the junction varies from germline; a read error may be responsible. This chain connects TRBV15 to TRBJ2-3, with 7 bases lining up with TRBD1. CDR3 size: 14 residues. Looked up from germline, CDR1 is LNHNV and CDR2 is YYDKDF (reference sequence). For the CDR3, the DNA is TGTGCCACCAGCCGAGAGACAGGGACAGATACGCAGTATTTT. It is translated as CATSRETGTDTQYF.

This clone was found a few times. The V call is TRBV6-5, the J call TRBJ2-7; TRBD1 matches 7 bases. After removal of 0 bases from V and 3 bases from J, the junction contained 8 bases not matched to a gene. This CDR3 comprises 16 residues. The germline V gene has CDR1 MNHEY and CDR2 SVGAGI. The CDR3 protein is CASSYSIGQDVYEQYF. The DNA for the CDR3 is TGTGCCAGCAGTTACTCAATAGGACAGGATGTCTACGAGCAGTACTTC.

This rearrangement joins TRBV30 to TRBJ1-1, with D unclear. In germline, CDR1 is GTSNPN, CDR2 SVGIG (reference sequence). The V end was cut by 4 bases, the J end by 8 bases, with 23 bases between. The CDR3 loop spans 15 amino acids. This CDR3 reads CAWIPRPTSGGEAFF. The DNA for the CDR3 is TGTGCCTGGATCCCCCGTCCGACGAGTGGCGGGGAAGCTTTCTTT.

This chain uses TRBV7-9 with TRBJ2-1; TRBD2 matches at 7 bases. Per germline, CDR1 SEHNR and CDR2 FQNEAQ (reference sequence). Trimming at V came to 5 bases and at J to 9 bases, leaving 19 bases not matched to a gene. The CDR3 runs to 17 residues. CDR3 region: CASSTVPLAERGTEQFF. The DNA for the CDR3 is TGTGCCAGCAGCACCGTCCCGTTAGCAGAGCGGGGAACTGAGCAGTTCTTC.

In this sample, this clone turned up a few times. This chain links TRBV24-1 with TRBJ2-7, with 8 positions matching TRBD1. The length of the CDR3 is 15 residues. The ends lost 4 bases at V and 0 bases at J; junction bases unmatched: 4. Germline CDR1 reads KGHDR; CDR2 reads SFDVKD. CDR3 sequence reads: CATSEAGGNSYEQYF. The DNA for the CDR3 is TGTGCCACCAGTGAGGCAGGGGGCAACTCCTACGAGCAGTACTTC.

The chain carries TRBV3-1 (or the pseudogene TRBV3-2) and TRBJ1-4; D gene unclear. This CDR3 comprises 15 residues. Germline V gene data show CDR1 as LGHDT and CDR2 as YNNKEL (reference sequence). V was trimmed by 1 base and J by 1 base, leaving 7 bases between them. The DNA of the CDR3 is TGTGCCAGCAGCCAAGCTCCAGAAACTAATGAAAAACTGTTTTTT. Encoded protein: CASSQAPETNEKLFF.

The rearrangement links TRBV4-2 to TRBJ2-7; D not resolved. The V and J ends lost 0 bases and 6 bases respectively, with 9 bases between them. This CDR3 is built from 13 residues. Germline V gene lookup returns CDR1 LGHNA and CDR2 YNFKEQ. CDR3 region: CASSQERRSEQYF. The CDR3, as DNA: TGTGCCAGCAGCCAAGAACGCAGGTCCGAGCAGTACTTC.

This chain links TRBV3-1 (or the pseudogene TRBV3-2) with TRBJ1-6, with D possibly TRBD1 on 6 matching bases. The CDR3 covers 13 residues. The germline CDR1 and CDR2 sequences are LGHDT and YNNKEL (reference sequence). The ends were cut back, 8 bases at V and 6 bases at J, with 11 bases in the middle. The CDR3 region is CASGTRGNSPLHF. CDR3 in DNA: TGTGCCAGCGGAACCAGGGGTAATTCACCCCTCCACTTT.

This clone was observed at least ten times. V usage is TRBV10-3 and J usage is TRBJ2-2, with D unclear. The length of the CDR3 is 12 residues. Germline V gene lookup returns CDR1 ENHRY and CDR2 SYGVKD. Trimming pared 3 bases from V and 3 bases from J, leaving 2 bases between. DNA of the CDR3: TGTGCCATCAGTGACGACACCGGGGAGCTGTTTTTT. Translating gives CAISDDTGELFF.

The CDR3 spells CALATGSNQPQHF. DNA of the CDR3: TGTGCCTTAGCTACGGGATCCAATCAGCCCCAGCATTTT. The genes are TRBV6-4 and TRBJ1-5; D remains ambiguous. Germline lookup yields CDR1 MRHNA and CDR2 SNTAGT. Trimming cost V 11 bases and J 3 bases, with 14 bases left between them. CDR3 size: 13 residues.

This clone has just one count. The chain employs TRBV11-2 and TRBJ2-5; 11 bases fit TRBD2. With V trimmed by 2 bases and J by 2 bases, 4 bases remained unmatched. The CDR3 spans 16 residues. The germline gives CDR1 SGHAT, CDR2 FQNNGV. This CDR3 reads CASSLRGLAAQETQYF. The DNA for the CDR3 is TGTGCCAGCAGCTTAAGGGGACTAGCGGCGCAAGAGACCCAGTACTTC.

The gene calls are TRBV7-6 and TRBJ2-5, with D possibly TRBD2 on 6 matching bases. CDR3 length: 12 residues. The V end was cut by 4 bases, the J end by 7 bases, with 10 bases between. Germline V gene lookup returns CDR1 SGHVS and CDR2 FNYEAQ. DNA of the CDR3: TGTGCCAGCAGCTGGGACTGGGGGACCCAGTACTTC. Protein product: CASSWDWGTQYF. Drawing the rest from reference TRBV7-6 and TRBJ2-5, the complete variable domain is GAGVSQSPRYKVTKRGQDVALRCDPISGHVSLYWYRQALGQGPEFLTYFNYEAQQDKSGLPNDRFSAERPEGSISTLTIQRTEQRDSAMYRCASSWDWGTQYFGPGTRLLVL.

This chain connects TRBV7-9 to TRBJ2-1; 8 nucleotides line up with TRBD1. V lost 5 bases to trimming and J lost 5 bases; unmatched junction nucleotides: 8. The germline CDR1 and CDR2 sequences are SEHNR and FQNEAQ (reference sequence). The CDR3 is 15 residues long. The CDR3 sequence: CASSIRDRHHNEQFF. The CDR3 DNA follows: TGTGCCAGCAGCATCCGGGACAGGCACCACAATGAGCAGTTCTTC.

The gene calls are TRBV5-4 and TRBJ1-6; 11 bases align to TRBD1. With V trimmed by 0 bases and J by 8 bases, 1 base remained unmatched. CDR3 length equals 15 residues. Germline CDR1 and CDR2: SGHNT and YYREEE (reference sequence). The DNA of the CDR3 is TGTGCCAGCAGCTTGGTGGGACAGGGGGATTCACCCCTCCACTTT. Residues: CASSLVGQGDSPLHF. The whole variable domain, filled in from reference TRBV5-4 and TRBJ1-6, reads ETGVTQSPTHLIKTRGQQVTLRCSSQSGHNTVSWYQQALGQGPQFIFQYYREEENGRGNFPPRFSGLQFPNYSSELNVNALELDDSALYLCASSLVGQGDSPLHFGNGTRLTVT.

The J gene is TRBJ1-6, the V gene TRBV9; TRBD1 matches 7 bases. The germline V gene has CDR1 SGDLS and CDR2 YYNGEE. This CDR3 has 17 amino acids. V lost 2 bases to trimming and J lost 0 bases; unmatched junction nucleotides: 5. The CDR3 DNA sequence: TGTGCCAGCAGCGTCAGGGGGAAAACCTCCTATAATTCACCCCTCCACTTT. This gives the protein CASSVRGKTSYNSPLHF.

The chain has TRBV28 and TRBJ1-1; 8 nucleotides line up with TRBD1. Germline CDR1 and CDR2: MDHEN and SYDVKM. The length of the CDR3 is 16 residues. Trimming took 4 bases from V and 1 from J; bases not matched to a gene: 8. The CDR3 sequence is CASSSRQGRKNTEAFF. DNA for the CDR3: TGTGCCAGCAGTTCCCGACAGGGGAGGAAGAACACTGAAGCTTTCTTT.

V and J are TRBV5-1 and TRBJ1-4, with a possible D match to TRBD1 (5 bases). This CDR3 spans 15 amino acids. Germline CDR1 reads SGHRS; CDR2 reads YFSETQ. V was trimmed by 4 bases and J by 7 bases, leaving 17 bases between them. CDR3 amino acids: CASSPNPGTFEKLFF. The CDR3 DNA reads TGCGCCAGCAGCCCAAACCCAGGGACTTTTGAAAAACTGTTTTTT.

The rearrangement uses TRBV28 and TRBJ1-5; the D gene is possibly TRBD1 (5 bases). CDR3 length equals 15 residues. V was trimmed by 2 bases and J by 2 bases, leaving 10 bases between them. In germline, CDR1 is MDHEN, CDR2 SYDVKM. CDR3: CASSLGSGGNQPQHF. CDR3 coding DNA: TGTGCCAGCAGTTTAGGTTCGGGGGGCAATCAGCCCCAGCATTTT.

The chain combines TRBV12-5 with TRBJ1-2; weak D call: TRBD1 (5 bases). Germline-derived CDR1 and CDR2 are LGHNT and FRNRAP. V was pared by 0 bases and J by 3 bases, with 17 bases between. The CDR3 is 17 residues long. The chain's CDR3 is CASGLVPLTGVDYGYTF. DNA for the CDR3: TGTGCTAGTGGTTTGGTACCCTTGACGGGGGTCGACTATGGCTACACCTTC.